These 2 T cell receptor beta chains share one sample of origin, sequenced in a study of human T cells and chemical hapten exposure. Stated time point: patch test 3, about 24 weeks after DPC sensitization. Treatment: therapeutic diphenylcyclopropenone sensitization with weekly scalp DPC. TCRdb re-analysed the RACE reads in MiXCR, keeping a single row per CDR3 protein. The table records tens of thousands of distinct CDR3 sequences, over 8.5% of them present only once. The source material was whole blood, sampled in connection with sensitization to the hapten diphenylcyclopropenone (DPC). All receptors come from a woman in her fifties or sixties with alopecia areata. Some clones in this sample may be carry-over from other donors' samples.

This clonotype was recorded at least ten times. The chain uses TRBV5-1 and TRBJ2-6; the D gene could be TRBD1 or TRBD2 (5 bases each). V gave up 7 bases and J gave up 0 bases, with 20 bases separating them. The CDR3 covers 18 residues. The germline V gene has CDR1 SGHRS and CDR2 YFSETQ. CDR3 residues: CASGPPGAPPSGANVLTF. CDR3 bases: TGCGCCAGCGGACCGCCCGGGGCGCCTCCCTCTGGGGCCAACGTCCTGACTTTC.

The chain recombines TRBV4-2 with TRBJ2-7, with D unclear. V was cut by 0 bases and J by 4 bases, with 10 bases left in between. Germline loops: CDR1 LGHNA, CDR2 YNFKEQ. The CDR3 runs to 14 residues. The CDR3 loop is CASSQEAAWYEQYF. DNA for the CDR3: TGTGCCAGCAGCCAAGAGGCGGCTTGGTACGAGCAGTACTTC.